This entry lists 9 T cell receptor beta chains sequenced from one sample in a study of shared clonotypes between healthy human individuals. The repertoire was sequenced with immunoSEQ multiplex PCR; TCRdb's copy has only in-frame clones and lacks some. This table has around 2.1 million clones, roughly 91% appearing once. Only CD45RO-negative cells positively selected for CCR7 counted as naive CD8 cells, so terminally differentiated effector memory CD45RA+ cells were excluded. The sample comprised naive CD8+ T cells from PBMCs. The origin of the receptors is a man between 18 and 29 years old in good health. Some clones in this sample may be carry-over from other donors' samples.

This clone was seen more than once but under ten times. The same CDR3 can be traced to other DNA sequences in this sample. The CDR3 is CASSVGPATEAFF. In DNA form, the CDR3 reads TGTGCCAGCAGCGTAGGGCCGGCCACTGAAGCTTTCTTT. This chain links TRBV9 with TRBJ1-1; no firm D call. Per germline, CDR1 SGDLS and CDR2 YYNGEE. Trimming stripped 0 bases from V and 4 bases from J, with 7 bases between. This CDR3 comprises 13 residues. Variable domain in full (rest from reference TRBV9 and TRBJ1-1): DSGVTQTPKHLITATGQRVTLRCSPRSGDLSVYWYQQSLDQGLQFLIQYYNGEERAKGNILERFSAQQFPDLHSELNLSSLELGDSALYFCASSVGPATEAFFGQGTRLTVV.

Concerning this clone: The junction departs from germline at one end; a sequencing error may be responsible. The V gene is TRBV27, the J gene TRBJ2-1, with 12 bases lining up with TRBD2. There are 16 residues in the CDR3. Germline assignment: CDR1 MNHEY and CDR2 SMNVEV (reference sequence). The CDR3 is CARRTSGNCSYNEQFF. For the CDR3, the DNA is TGTGCCCGCAGGACTAGCGGGAATTGTTCCTACAATGAGCAGTTCTTC.

The rearrangement joins TRBV29-1 to TRBJ1-2, with 8 bases matching TRBD1. Germline V lookup: CDR1 SQVTM, CDR2 ANQGSEA. The CDR3 is made up of 15 amino acids. The junction had 11 bases not matched to a gene; V was cut back by 4 bases and J by 4 bases. The CDR3 region has the DNA TGCAGCGTTGCAATCTTAAGACAGGGGTCCTATGGCTACACCTTC. It encodes CSVAILRQGSYGYTF.

The rearrangement uses TRBV6-6 and TRBJ1-4, with D hard to call. The ends were cut back, 6 bases at V and 6 bases at J, with 5 bases in the middle. From germline, CDR1 is MNHNY and CDR2 SVGAGI (reference sequence). The CDR3 sequence is 11 residues long. The CDR3 coding sequence is TGTGCCAGCAGGACATATGAAAAACTGTTTTTT. Its translation is CASRTYEKLFF.

Of note for this clone: In the same sample, other DNA sequences code for this CDR3. The rearrangement joins TRBV5-1 to TRBJ2-1; TRBD2 matches at 14 bases. Germline loops: CDR1 SGHRS, CDR2 YFSETQ. This CDR3 comprises 16 residues. With 4 bases clipped from V and 4 bases from J, the junction kept 4 bases outside the gene matches. CDR3 DNA sequence: TGCGCCAGCAGCCCACGGACTAGCGGGGGGTACAATGAGCAGTTCTTC. Translated: CASSPRTSGGYNEQFF.

Turning to this clone: The identical CDR3 is also encoded by other nucleotide sequences in the sample. This chain links TRBV7-9 with TRBJ2-7, with D unclear. The CDR3 is 11 residues long. The germline CDR1 and CDR2 sequences are SEHNR and FQNEAQ (reference sequence). V dropped 6 bases and J dropped 4 bases, with 7 bases sitting between them. CDR3 in amino acids: CASRSNYEQYF. The CDR3, as DNA: TGTGCCAGCAGGTCAAATTACGAGCAGTACTTC. The variable domain in full, completed from reference TRBV7-9 and TRBJ2-7, reads DTGVSQNPRHKITKRGQNVTFRCDPISEHNRLYWYRQTLGQGPEFLTYFQNEAQLEKSRLLSDRFSAERPKGSFSTLEIQRTEQGDSAMYLCASRSNYEQYFGPGTRLTVT.

The rearrangement uses TRBV4-1 and TRBJ1-1; a weak D match, TRBD1 (5 bases). Trimming left V 3 bases short and J 4 bases short, with 27 bases between. The CDR3 is 19 residues long. CDR1 is MGHRA, CDR2 YSYEKL, per germline. The CDR3 region has the DNA TGCGCCAGCAGCCACGAAGAGGTGAGGGGCTTAATAGGGAGCACTGAAGCTTTCTTT. This codes for CASSHEEVRGLIGSTEAFF.

The chain uses TRBV11-2 and TRBJ2-7; D gene uncertain. Trimming stripped 3 bases from V and 2 bases from J, with 11 bases between. Germline V gives CDR1 SGHAT, CDR2 FQNNGV. This CDR3 is 14 amino acids long. CDR3 loop: CASSFGRRTYEQYF. The CDR3 DNA follows: TGTGCCAGCAGCTTCGGCAGGCGAACCTACGAGCAGTACTTC.

The chain uses TRBV7-9 and TRBJ2-7; a weak D match, TRBD2 (5 bases). This CDR3 spans 17 amino acids. Germline-derived CDR1 and CDR2 are SEHNR and FQNEAQ (reference sequence). Trimming stripped 1 base from V and 3 bases from J, with 19 bases between. The CDR3 nucleotides are TGTGCCAGCAGCTTAGGAGGGAACGGTCCGCTGGTCTACGAGCAGTACTTC. Its translation: CASSLGGNGPLVYEQYF.